This TCR beta chain emerged from a study of cytomegalovirus exposure and HLA in healthy donors. Findings and caveats of the study: Approximately 18,000 TCR beta sequences were associated with HLA alleles at 0.05 false discovery rate in a later analysis.

Primers for the PCR totalled 60 Vbeta and 13 Jbeta. Profiled with immunoSEQ multiplex PCR; TCRdb holds only in-frame clones, not every one. Found here are approximately 61,000 clones, more than 75% of them singletons; the top ten hold roughly 7.8%. The V segment lost 2 bases and the J segment 7 bases; nucleotides outside the gene matches: 3. The CDR3 runs 13 residues. Germline loops: CDR1 GTSNPN, CDR2 SVGIG (reference sequence). Remarks on this clone: Its specificity is not known.

V and J are TRBV30 and TRBJ1-4, with TRBD1 identical over 8 bases. This receptor was obtained from a man between 18 and 29 years old in good health and CMV-seropositive. The sequenced sample consisted of PBMCs. The CDR3 sequence is CAWSRQGSEKLFF. The DNA for the CDR3 is TGTGCCTGGAGTAGACAGGGGAGTGAAAAACTGTTTTTT.